This T cell receptor beta chain was retrieved from a study of shared clonotypes between healthy human individuals. The germline V gene has CDR1 KGHSH and CDR2 LQKENI. V was shortened by 4 bases and J by 2 bases, with 8 bases between the two germline ends. The length of the CDR3 is 13 residues. In regard to this clone: What it recognizes is unknown. Other DNA sequences from this sample encode an identical CDR3 as well.

Overall study findings and caveats: Naive subsets typically showed greater estimated richness than memory subsets. Apart from blood, nothing was sampled; tissue repertoires likely differ.

The data were produced by immunoSEQ multiplex PCR, yet TCRdb's version contains in-frame clones alone and is incomplete. Here the sample spans around 1.1 million clones, 75% to 80% being singletons. Sequencing used memory CD4+ T cells from PBMCs. Subset reported: CD45RA-negative fraction. The origin of this receptor is a man between 18 and 35 years old in good health. Some clones in this sample may be carry-over from other donors' samples. The chain recombines TRBV18 with TRBJ1-1; D is undetermined. Here the CDR3 reads CASSRQENTEAFF. The CDR3 DNA is TGTGCCAGCTCACGGCAGGAAAACACTGAAGCTTTCTTT.